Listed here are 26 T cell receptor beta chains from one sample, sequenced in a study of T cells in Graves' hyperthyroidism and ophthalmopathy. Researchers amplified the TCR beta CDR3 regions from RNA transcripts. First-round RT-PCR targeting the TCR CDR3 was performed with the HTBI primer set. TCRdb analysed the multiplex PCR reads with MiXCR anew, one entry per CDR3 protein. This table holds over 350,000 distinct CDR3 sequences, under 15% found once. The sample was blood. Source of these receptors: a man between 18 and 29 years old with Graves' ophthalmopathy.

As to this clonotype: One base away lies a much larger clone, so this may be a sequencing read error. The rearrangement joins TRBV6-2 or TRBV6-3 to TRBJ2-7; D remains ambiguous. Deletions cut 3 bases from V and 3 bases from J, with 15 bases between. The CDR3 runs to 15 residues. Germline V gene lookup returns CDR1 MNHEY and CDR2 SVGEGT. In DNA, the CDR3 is TGTGCCAGCAGTTATTCCGAGACTCCTATCTACGAGCAGTACTTC. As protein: CASSYSETPIYEQYF.

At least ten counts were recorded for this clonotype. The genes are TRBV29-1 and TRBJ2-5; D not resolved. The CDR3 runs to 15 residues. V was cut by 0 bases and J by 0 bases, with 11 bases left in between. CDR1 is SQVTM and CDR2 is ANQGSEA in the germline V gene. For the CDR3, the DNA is TGCAGCGTTGAAGAACATCCCGGGTACCAAGAGACCCAGTACTTC. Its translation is CSVEEHPGYQETQYF.

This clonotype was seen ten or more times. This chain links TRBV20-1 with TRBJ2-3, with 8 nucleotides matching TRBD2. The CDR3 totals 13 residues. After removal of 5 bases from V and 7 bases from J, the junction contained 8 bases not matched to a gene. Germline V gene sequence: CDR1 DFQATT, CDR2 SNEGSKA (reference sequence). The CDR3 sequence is CSAPGTSEHTQYF. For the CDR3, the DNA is TGCAGTGCTCCCGGGACTAGTGAACATACGCAGTATTTT.

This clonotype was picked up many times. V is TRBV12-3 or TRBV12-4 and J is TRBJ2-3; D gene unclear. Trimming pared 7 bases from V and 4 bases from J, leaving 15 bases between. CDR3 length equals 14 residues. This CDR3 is CASTWSLAPDTQYF. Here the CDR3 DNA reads TGTGCCAGCACCTGGAGCCTGGCCCCAGATACGCAGTATTTT.

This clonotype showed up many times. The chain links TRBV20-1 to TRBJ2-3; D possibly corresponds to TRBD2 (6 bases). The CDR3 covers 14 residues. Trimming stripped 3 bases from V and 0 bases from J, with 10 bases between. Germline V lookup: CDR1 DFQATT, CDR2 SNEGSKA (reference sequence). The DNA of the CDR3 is TGCAGTGCTAGGGCACGGGGGAGCACAGATACGCAGTATTTT. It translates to CSARARGSTDTQYF.

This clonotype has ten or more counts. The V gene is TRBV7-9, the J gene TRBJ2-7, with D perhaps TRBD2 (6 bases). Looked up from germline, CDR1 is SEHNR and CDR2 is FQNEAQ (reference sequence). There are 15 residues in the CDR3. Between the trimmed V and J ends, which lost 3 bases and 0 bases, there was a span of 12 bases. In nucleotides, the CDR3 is TGTGCCAGCAGCTTTAGCGGAAGCCGCTCCTACGAGCAGTACTTC. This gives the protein CASSFSGSRSYEQYF. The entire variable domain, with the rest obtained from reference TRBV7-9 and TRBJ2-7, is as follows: DTGVSQNPRHKITKRGQNVTFRCDPISEHNRLYWYRQTLGQGPEFLTYFQNEAQLEKSRLLSDRFSAERPKGSFSTLEIQRTEQGDSAMYLCASSFSGSRSYEQYFGPGTRLTVT.

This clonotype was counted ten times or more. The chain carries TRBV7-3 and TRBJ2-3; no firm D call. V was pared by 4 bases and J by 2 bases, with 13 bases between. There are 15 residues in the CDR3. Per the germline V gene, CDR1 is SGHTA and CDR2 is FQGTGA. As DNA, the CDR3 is TGTGCCAGCAGCTCACCGGGCCCTCCCACAGATACGCAGTATTTT. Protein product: CASSSPGPPTDTQYF.

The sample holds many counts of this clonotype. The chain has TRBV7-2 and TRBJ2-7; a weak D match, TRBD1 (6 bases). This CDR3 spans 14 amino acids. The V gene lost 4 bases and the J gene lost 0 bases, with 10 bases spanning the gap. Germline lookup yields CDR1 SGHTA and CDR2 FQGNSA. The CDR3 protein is CASSSGTYSYEQYF. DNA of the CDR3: TGTGCCAGCAGCTCCGGGACATACTCCTACGAGCAGTACTTC. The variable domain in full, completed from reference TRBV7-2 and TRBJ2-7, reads GAGVSQSPSNKVTEKGKDVELRCDPISGHTALYWYRQSLGQGLEFLIYFQGNSAPDKSGLPSDRFSAERTGGSVSTLTIQRTQQEDSAVYLCASSSGTYSYEQYFGPGTRLTVT.

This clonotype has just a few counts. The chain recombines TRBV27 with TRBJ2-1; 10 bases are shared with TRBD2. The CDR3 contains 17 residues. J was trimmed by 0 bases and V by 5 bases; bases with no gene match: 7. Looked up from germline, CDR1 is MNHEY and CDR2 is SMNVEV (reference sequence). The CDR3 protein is CASSTKTSGYSYNEQFF. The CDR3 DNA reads TGTGCCAGCAGTACGAAGACTAGCGGGTACTCCTACAATGAGCAGTTCTTC.

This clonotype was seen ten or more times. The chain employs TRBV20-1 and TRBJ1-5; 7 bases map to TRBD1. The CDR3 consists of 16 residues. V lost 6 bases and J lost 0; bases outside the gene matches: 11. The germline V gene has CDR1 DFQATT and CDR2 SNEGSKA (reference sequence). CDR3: CSARTGGIYSNQPQHF. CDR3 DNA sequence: TGCAGTGCAAGGACAGGTGGCATTTATAGCAATCAGCCCCAGCATTTT.

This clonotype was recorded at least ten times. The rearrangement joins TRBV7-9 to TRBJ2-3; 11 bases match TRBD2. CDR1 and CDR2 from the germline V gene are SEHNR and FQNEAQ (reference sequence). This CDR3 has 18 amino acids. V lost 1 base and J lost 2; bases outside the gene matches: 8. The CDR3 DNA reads TGTGCCAGCAGCTTAGTAGGGACTAGCGGATCGCCCACAGATACGCAGTATTTT. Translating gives CASSLVGTSGSPTDTQYF.

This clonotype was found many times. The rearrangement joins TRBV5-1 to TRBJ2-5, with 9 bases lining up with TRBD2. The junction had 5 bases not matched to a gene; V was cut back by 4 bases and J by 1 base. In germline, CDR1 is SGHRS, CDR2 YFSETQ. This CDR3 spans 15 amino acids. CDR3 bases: TGCGCCAGCAGCGGGACTAGCTACCGCCAAGAGACCCAGTACTTC. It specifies CASSGTSYRQETQYF.

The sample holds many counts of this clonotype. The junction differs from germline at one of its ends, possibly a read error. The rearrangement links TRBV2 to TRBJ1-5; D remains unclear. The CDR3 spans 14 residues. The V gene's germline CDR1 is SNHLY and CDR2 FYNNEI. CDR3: CASSDPYRGQPQHF. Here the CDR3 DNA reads TGTGCCAGCAGCGATCCCTACAGAGGTCAGCCCCAACATTTT. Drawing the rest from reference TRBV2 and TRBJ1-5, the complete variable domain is EPEVTQTPSHQVTQMGQEVILRCVPISNHLYFYWYRQILGQKVEFLVSFYNNEISEKSEIFDDQFSVERPDGSNFTLKIRSTKLEDSAMYFCASSDPYRGQPQHFGDGTRLSIL.

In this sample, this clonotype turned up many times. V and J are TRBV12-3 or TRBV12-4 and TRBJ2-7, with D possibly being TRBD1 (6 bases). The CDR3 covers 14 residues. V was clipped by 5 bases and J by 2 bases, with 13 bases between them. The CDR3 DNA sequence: TGTGCCAGCAGTGTAGGGGGTAGGACCTACGAGCAGTACTTC. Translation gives CASSVGGRTYEQYF.

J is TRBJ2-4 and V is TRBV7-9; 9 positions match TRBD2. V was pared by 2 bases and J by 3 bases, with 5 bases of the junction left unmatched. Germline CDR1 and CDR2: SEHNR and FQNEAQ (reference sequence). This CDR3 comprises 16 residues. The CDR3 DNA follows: TGTGCCAGCAGCTTAACGGAGCGGGGGGTCAAAAACATTCAGTACTTC. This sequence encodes CASSLTERGVKNIQYF.

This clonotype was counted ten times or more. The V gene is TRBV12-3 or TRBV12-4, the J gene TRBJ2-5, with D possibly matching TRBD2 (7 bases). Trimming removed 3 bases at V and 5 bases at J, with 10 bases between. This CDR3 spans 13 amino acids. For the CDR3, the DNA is TGTGCCAGCAGTTTGGCGGGGGCGGAGACCCAGTACTTC. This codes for CASSLAGAETQYF.

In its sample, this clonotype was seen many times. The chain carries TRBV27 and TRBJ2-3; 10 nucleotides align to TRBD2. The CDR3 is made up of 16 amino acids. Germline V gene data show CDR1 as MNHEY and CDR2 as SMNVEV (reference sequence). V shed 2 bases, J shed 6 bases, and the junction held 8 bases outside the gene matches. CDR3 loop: CASSLAGGLASDTQYF. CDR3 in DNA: TGTGCCAGCAGTTTAGCCGGGGGACTAGCGAGTGATACGCAGTATTTT.

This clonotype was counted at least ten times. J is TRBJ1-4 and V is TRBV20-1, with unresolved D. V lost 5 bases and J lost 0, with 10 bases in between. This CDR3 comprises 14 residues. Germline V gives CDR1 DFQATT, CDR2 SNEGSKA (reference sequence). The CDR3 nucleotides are TGCAGTGCTGGAGGAATTGCAACTAATGAAAAACTGTTTTTT. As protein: CSAGGIATNEKLFF.

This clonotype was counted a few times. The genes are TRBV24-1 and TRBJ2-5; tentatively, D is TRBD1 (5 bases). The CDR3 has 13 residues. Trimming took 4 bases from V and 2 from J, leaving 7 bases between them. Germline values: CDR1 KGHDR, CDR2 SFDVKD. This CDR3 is CATSEAGQETQYF. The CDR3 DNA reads TGTGCCACCAGTGAGGCAGGGCAAGAGACCCAGTACTTC.

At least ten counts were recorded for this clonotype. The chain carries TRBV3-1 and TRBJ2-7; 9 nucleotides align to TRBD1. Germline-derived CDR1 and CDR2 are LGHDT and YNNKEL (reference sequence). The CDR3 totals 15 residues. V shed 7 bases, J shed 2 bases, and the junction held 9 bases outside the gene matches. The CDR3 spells CASTRRGQGTYEQYF. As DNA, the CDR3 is TGTGCCAGCACCCGCCGAGGACAGGGGACCTACGAGCAGTACTTC.

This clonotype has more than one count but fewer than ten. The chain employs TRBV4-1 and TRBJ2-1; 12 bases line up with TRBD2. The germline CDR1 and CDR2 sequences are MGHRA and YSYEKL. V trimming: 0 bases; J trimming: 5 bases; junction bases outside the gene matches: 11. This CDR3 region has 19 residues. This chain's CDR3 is CASSQDQLAGGWIHNEQFF. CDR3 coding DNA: TGCGCCAGCAGCCAAGATCAGCTAGCGGGAGGGTGGATCCACAATGAGCAGTTCTTC.

CDR3 sequence reads: CASSLESPNNEQFF. Written as DNA, the CDR3 is TGTGCCAGCAGCTTGGAATCTCCCAACAATGAGCAGTTCTTC. This chain joins TRBV5-4 and TRBJ2-1; D gene uncertain. The CDR3 is 14 residues long. From germline, CDR1 is SGHNT and CDR2 YYREEE (reference sequence). Trimming removed 0 bases at V and 5 bases at J, with 9 bases between.

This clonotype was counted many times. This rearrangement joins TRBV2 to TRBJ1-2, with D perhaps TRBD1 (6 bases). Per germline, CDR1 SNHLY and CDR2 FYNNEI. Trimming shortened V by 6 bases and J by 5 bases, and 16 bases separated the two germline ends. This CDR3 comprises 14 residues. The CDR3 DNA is TGTGCCAGCAGGGAATCATTACAGGGTTATGGCTACACCTTC. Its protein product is CASRESLQGYGYTF.

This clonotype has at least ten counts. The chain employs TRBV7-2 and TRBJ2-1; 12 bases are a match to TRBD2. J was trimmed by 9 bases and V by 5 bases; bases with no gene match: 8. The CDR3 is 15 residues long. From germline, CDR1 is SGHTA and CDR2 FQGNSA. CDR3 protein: CASSPRLAGAGEQFF. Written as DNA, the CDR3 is TGTGCCAGCAGCCCGCGACTAGCGGGAGCCGGTGAGCAGTTCTTC.

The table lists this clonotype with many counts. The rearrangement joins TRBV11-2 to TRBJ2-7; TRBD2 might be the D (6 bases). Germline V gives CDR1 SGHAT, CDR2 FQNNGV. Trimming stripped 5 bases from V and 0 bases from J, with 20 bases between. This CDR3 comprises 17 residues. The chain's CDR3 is CASSPIIRLVPSYEQYF. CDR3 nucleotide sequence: TGTGCCAGCAGCCCCATAATCCGACTAGTACCCTCCTACGAGCAGTACTTC.

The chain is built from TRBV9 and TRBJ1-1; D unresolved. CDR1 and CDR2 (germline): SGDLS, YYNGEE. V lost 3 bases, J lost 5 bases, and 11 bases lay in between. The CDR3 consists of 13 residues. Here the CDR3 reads CASSAYWQTEAFF. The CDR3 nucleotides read TGTGCCAGCAGCGCATATTGGCAAACTGAAGCTTTCTTT.